The TCR beta chain under discussion was sequenced for a study of cytomegalovirus exposure and HLA in healthy donors. Germline V CDR1 and CDR2: SGHRS, YFSETQ. CDR3 length equals 15 residues. The V and J ends lost 2 bases and 0 bases, in that order; junction bases with no gene match: 1. PCR was performed using 60 Vbeta and 13 Jbeta primers. Assay used: immunoSEQ multiplex PCR; TCRdb lists only in-frame clones, some missing. The sample holds approximately 160,000 clones, approximately 85% seen once. With respect to this clone: Its antigen is undetermined.

Whole-study results and caveats: A later analysis associated 16,000 or so TCR beta sequences with HLA alleles at a 0.05 false discovery rate.

Source material: PBMCs. The TCR comes from a girl aged 2-10 years in good health and CMV-seropositive. The chain is built from TRBV5-1 and TRBJ2-1; 8 bases are a match to TRBD2. The CDR3 sequence is CASSFSGTSYNEQFF. The DNA of the CDR3 is TGCGCCAGCAGCTTTAGCGGGACCTCCTACAATGAGCAGTTCTTC.